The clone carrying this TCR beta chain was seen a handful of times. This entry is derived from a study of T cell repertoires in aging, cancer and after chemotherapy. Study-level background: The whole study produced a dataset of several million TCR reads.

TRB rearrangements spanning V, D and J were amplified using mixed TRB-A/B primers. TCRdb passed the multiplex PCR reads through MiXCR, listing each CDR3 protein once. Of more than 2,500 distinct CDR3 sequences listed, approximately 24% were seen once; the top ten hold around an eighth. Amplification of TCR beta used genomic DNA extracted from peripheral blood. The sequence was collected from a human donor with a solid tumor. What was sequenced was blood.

The CDR3 loop reads CASRRRGGRVRTQETQYF. As DNA, the CDR3 is TGCGCCAGCAGACGAAGAGGGGGCCGAGTCCGGACACAAGAGACCCAGTACTTC. The chain employs TRBV5-1 and TRBJ2-5; 7 positions agree with TRBD1. V lost 5 bases and J lost 2; bases outside the gene matches: 18. Per the germline V gene, CDR1 is SGHRS and CDR2 is YFSETQ. This CDR3 spans 18 amino acids.